Listed here are 19 T cell receptor beta chains from one sample, sequenced in a study of graft-versus-host responses after intestinal transplantation. Method: immunoSEQ multiplex PCR; TCRdb's copy keeps in-frame clones and lacks some. The sample has about 83,000 clones; 85% to 90% are singletons. No antigen has been assigned to these receptors. The source material was unstimulated CD4+ T cells sorted from spleen or lymph node cells, sampled before intestinal transplant. These receptors came from a human donor who received an intestinal transplant.

Remarks on this clone: The junction departs from germline at one end; a sequencing error may be responsible. This chain connects TRBV12-5 to TRBJ2-2; unclear D gene. Per the germline V gene, CDR1 is LGHNT and CDR2 is FRNRAP. This CDR3 region has 13 residues. This CDR3 is CASARDQAGELFF. For the CDR3, the DNA is TGTGCTAGTGCCAGAGATCAGGCCGGAGAGCTGTTTTTT.

This clone was recorded a few times. The chain combines TRBV6-1 with TRBJ2-3; the match to TRBD2 covers 11 bases. The germline gives CDR1 MNHNS, CDR2 SASEGT. The CDR3 runs 16 residues. With 2 bases clipped from V and 1 base from J, the junction kept 2 bases outside the gene matches. This chain's CDR3 is CASSEFSGGGTDTQYF. Here the CDR3 DNA reads TGTGCCAGCAGTGAATTTAGCGGGGGGGGCACAGATACGCAGTATTTT.

The chain couples TRBV7-4 to TRBJ2-4, with 9 positions matching TRBD1. The CDR3 loop spans 16 amino acids. The germline V gene has CDR1 SGHVT and CDR2 SQSDAQ. The J segment lost 0 bases and the V segment lost 5 bases, leaving 5 bases of the junction unmatched. The chain's CDR3 is CASSRRDRAAKNIQYF. CDR3 nucleotides: TGTGCCAGCAGCCGCCGGGACAGGGCAGCCAAAAACATTCAGTACTTC.

V usage is TRBV18 and J usage is TRBJ2-3, with 11 positions matching TRBD1. Trimming at V came to 1 base and at J to 5 bases, leaving 11 bases not matched to a gene. CDR1 and CDR2 (germline): KGHSH, LQKENI. The CDR3 contains 18 residues. CDR3 bases: TGTGCCAGCTCACCACTCCCAGGGACAGGGGGAACGAAAGATACGCAGTATTTT. Its translation is CASSPLPGTGGTKDTQYF.

This chain joins TRBV7-3 and TRBJ2-2; 8 bases match TRBD1. V gave up 7 bases and J gave up 5 bases; unmatched junction bases: 6. This CDR3 is built from 14 residues. Germline lookup yields CDR1 SGHTA and CDR2 FQGTGA. CDR3 loop: CASTLGQGTGELFF. The CDR3 DNA reads TGTGCCAGCACCCTAGGACAGGGAACCGGGGAGCTGTTTTTT.

The rearrangement uses TRBV5-1 and TRBJ2-3; the D is unclear. The CDR3 covers 14 residues. The V and J ends lost 3 bases and 4 bases respectively, with 12 bases between them. Germline CDR1 SGHRS, CDR2 YFSETQ. The CDR3 nucleotides read TGCGCCAGCAGCTGGGCTCCCGGATCAGATACGCAGTATTTT. It translates to CASSWAPGSDTQYF.

The V call is TRBV6-1, the J call TRBJ2-2, with TRBD1 identical over 10 bases. In germline, CDR1 is MNHNS, CDR2 SASEGT. The V segment lost 1 base and the J segment 3 bases; nucleotides outside the gene matches: 2. This CDR3 has 16 residues. The CDR3 nucleotides read TGTGCCAGCAGTGAAGTGGACAGGGGGTACACCGGGGAGCTGTTTTTT. Translated: CASSEVDRGYTGELFF.

The rearrangement uses TRBV5-6 and TRBJ2-7; 12 positions agree with TRBD1. CDR1 and CDR2 from the germline V gene are SGHDT and YYEEEE. The J segment lost 4 bases and the V segment lost 6 bases, leaving 11 bases of the junction unmatched. The CDR3 is 16 residues long. CDR3: CASIEAGTGGAYEQYF. The DNA of the CDR3 is TGTGCCAGCATCGAAGCCGGGACAGGGGGCGCGTACGAGCAGTACTTC. Full variable domain (missing parts from reference TRBV5-6 and TRBJ2-7): DAGVTQSPTHLIKTRGQQVTLRCSPKSGHDTVSWYQQALGQGPQFIFQYYEEEERQRGNFPDRFSGHQFPNYSSELNVNALLLGDSALYLCASIEAGTGGAYEQYFGPGTRLTVT.

A few counts support this clone. The gene calls are TRBV9 and TRBJ1-3; 8 bases are shared with TRBD1. The CDR3 spans 17 residues. Germline CDR1 SGDLS, CDR2 YYNGEE. V shed 0 bases and J 4 bases; nucleotides not matched to a gene: 9. The CDR3 here is CASSVGHDRGAGNTIYF. The CDR3 DNA is TGTGCCAGCAGCGTAGGGCACGACAGGGGCGCAGGAAACACCATATATTTT.

There are a few counts of this clone. The rearrangement joins TRBV18 to TRBJ2-2, with 8 bases matching TRBD1. V lost 8 bases and J lost 1; bases outside the gene matches: 3. Germline assignment: CDR1 KGHSH and CDR2 LQKENI. The CDR3 covers 14 residues. This CDR3 reads CASAGTGNTGELFF. The CDR3, as DNA: TGTGCCAGCGCCGGGACAGGGAACACCGGGGAGCTGTTTTTT.

This chain connects TRBV7-3 to TRBJ2-1; D remains ambiguous. CDR1 SGHTA and CDR2 FQGTGA come from the germline V gene. V lost 2 bases to trimming and J lost 6 bases, with 11 bases between them. The CDR3 length is 14 residues. This chain's CDR3 is CASSLSLQPNEQFF. For the CDR3, the DNA is TGTGCCAGCAGCTTATCCCTACAGCCCAATGAGCAGTTCTTC.

This sequence joins TRBV28 and TRBJ2-7, with 10 bases identical to TRBD1. Germline V CDR1 and CDR2: MDHEN, SYDVKM. V trimming: 6 bases; J trimming: 1 base; junction bases outside the gene matches: 9. CDR3 length: 16 amino acids. DNA of the CDR3: TGTGCCAGCAGACGAATCCCGGGACAGGGGTCCTACGAGCAGTACTTC. Amino acids: CASRRIPGQGSYEQYF.

The genes are TRBV30 and TRBJ1-1, with 8 bases matching TRBD1. The CDR3 totals 16 residues. Per germline, CDR1 GTSNPN and CDR2 SVGIG (reference sequence). V gave up 0 bases and J gave up 1 base; unmatched junction bases: 7. The CDR3 DNA reads TGTGCCTGGAGTGTATGGGGGACAGGAGGGAACACTGAAGCTTTCTTT. This translates into CAWSVWGTGGNTEAFF.

The chain recombines TRBV5-1 with TRBJ1-1; tentatively, D is TRBD1 (6 bases). Germline loops: CDR1 SGHRS, CDR2 YFSETQ. There are 14 residues in the CDR3. V was shortened by 4 bases and J by 8 bases, with 18 bases between the two germline ends. As DNA, the CDR3 is TGCGCCAGCAGCCGGGACACCTCAAACGGAGAAGCTTTCTTT. It codes for CASSRDTSNGEAFF.

With respect to this clone: One end of the junction does not line up with germline, which may come from a read error. Other DNA sequences of this sample code for an identical CDR3. The chain couples TRBV19 to TRBJ1-4, with D maybe TRBD1 (5 bases). The CDR3 sequence is 13 residues long. Germline assignment: CDR1 LNHDA and CDR2 SQIVND (reference sequence). The CDR3 loop reads CATSGFGNEKLFF. The CDR3 DNA sequence: TGCGCCACATCAGGGTTCGGGAATGAAAAACTGTTTTTT.

The chain links TRBV7-2 to TRBJ2-5; possible D gene TRBD2, 6 bases. CDR3 length: 15 residues. Looked up from germline, CDR1 is SGHTA and CDR2 is FQGNSA. The V end was cut by 4 bases, the J end by 5 bases, with 17 bases between. CDR3 region: CASSYQSSGVETQYF. The CDR3 DNA reads TGTGCCAGCAGCTACCAGAGTAGCGGTGTTGAGACCCAGTACTTC.

The chain joins TRBV29-1 to TRBJ2-7; 9 positions agree with TRBD1. J lost 1 base, V lost 7 bases, and 5 bases had no gene match. The CDR3 length is 13 residues. The germline CDR1 and CDR2 sequences are SQVTM and ANQGSEA. The CDR3 is CSARQGVSYEQYF. For the CDR3, the DNA is TGCAGCGCAAGACAGGGGGTTTCCTACGAGCAGTACTTC.

The V gene is TRBV27, the J gene TRBJ2-1, with 7 bases fitting TRBD2. This CDR3 has 15 amino acids. The trim removed 4 bases at V and 7 bases at J, leaving 10 bases unmatched. Germline assignment: CDR1 MNHEY and CDR2 SMNVEV (reference sequence). The CDR3 loop is CASSYASGEGNEQFF. In nucleotides, the CDR3 is TGTGCCAGCAGTTACGCTAGCGGTGAAGGGAATGAGCAGTTCTTC.

This clone was observed a few times. This chain links TRBV19 with TRBJ1-1; D is possibly TRBD1 (6 bases). Trimming took 3 bases from V and 4 from J, leaving 12 bases between them. The CDR3 totals 14 residues. Germline V gives CDR1 LNHDA, CDR2 SQIVND (reference sequence). Here the CDR3 reads CASSILGRGTEAFF. CDR3 sequence (DNA): TGTGCCAGTAGTATTCTTGGCAGGGGCACTGAAGCTTTCTTT.